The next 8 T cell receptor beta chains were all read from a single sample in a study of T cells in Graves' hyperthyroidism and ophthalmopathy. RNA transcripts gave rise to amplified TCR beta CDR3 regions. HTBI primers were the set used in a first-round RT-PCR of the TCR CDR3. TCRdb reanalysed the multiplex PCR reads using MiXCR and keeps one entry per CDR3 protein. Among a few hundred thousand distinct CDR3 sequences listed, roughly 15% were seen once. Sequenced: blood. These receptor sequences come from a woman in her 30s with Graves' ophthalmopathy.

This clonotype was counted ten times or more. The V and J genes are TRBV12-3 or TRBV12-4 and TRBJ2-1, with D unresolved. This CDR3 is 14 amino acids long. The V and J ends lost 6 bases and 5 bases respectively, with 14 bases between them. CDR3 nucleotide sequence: TGTGCCAGCAGCCGTAGGGCCGGTAACAATGAGCAGTTCTTC. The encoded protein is CASSRRAGNNEQFF.

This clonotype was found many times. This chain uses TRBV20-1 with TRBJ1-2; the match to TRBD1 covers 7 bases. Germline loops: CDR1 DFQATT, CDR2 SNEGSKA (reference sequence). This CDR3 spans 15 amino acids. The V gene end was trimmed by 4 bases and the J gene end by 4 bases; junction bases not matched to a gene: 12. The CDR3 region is CSATPQGYGSYGYTF. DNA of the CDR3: TGCAGTGCTACGCCACAGGGGTATGGATCCTATGGCTACACCTTC.

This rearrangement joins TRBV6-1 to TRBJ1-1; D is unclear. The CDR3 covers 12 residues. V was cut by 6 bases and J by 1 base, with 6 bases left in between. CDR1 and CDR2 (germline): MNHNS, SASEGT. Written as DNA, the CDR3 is TGTGCCAGCAGGGCCAGGAACACTGAAGCTTTCTTT. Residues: CASRARNTEAFF.

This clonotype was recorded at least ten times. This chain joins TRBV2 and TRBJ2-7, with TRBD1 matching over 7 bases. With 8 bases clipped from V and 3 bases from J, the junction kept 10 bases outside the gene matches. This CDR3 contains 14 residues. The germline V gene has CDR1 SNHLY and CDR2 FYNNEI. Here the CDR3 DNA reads TGTGCCAGCCGCGGTCCGGGGACAGACTACGAGCAGTACTTC. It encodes CASRGPGTDYEQYF.

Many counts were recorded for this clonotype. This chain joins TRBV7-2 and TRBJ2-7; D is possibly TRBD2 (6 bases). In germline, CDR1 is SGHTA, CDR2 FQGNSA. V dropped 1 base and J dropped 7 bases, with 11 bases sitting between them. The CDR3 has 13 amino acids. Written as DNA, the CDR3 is TGTGCCAGCAGCTTAGTTTGGGGGGATGAGCAGTACTTC. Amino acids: CASSLVWGDEQYF.

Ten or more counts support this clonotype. CDR3 sequence (DNA): TGTGCCAGCAGCCATGGGCCCGGAAACACCATATATTTT. Its translation is CASSHGPGNTIYF. This chain links TRBV7-9 with TRBJ1-3, with no clear D. From germline, CDR1 is SEHNR and CDR2 FQNEAQ (reference sequence). The CDR3 loop spans 13 amino acids. V lost 5 bases and J 4 bases, leaving 9 bases between the germline ends.

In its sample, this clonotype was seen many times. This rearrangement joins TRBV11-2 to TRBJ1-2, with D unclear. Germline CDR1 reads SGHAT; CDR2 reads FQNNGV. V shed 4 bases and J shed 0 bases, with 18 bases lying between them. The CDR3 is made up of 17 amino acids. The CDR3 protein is CASSSRLTQVANYGYTF. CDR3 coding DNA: TGTGCCAGCAGCTCGAGGCTTACCCAGGTTGCTAACTATGGCTACACCTTC. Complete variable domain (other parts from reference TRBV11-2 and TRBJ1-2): EAGVAQSPRYKIIEKRQSVAFWCNPISGHATLYWYQQILGQGPKLLIQFQNNGVVDDSQLPKDRFSAERLKGVDSTLKIQPAKLEDSAVYLCASSSRLTQVANYGYTFGSGTRLTVV.

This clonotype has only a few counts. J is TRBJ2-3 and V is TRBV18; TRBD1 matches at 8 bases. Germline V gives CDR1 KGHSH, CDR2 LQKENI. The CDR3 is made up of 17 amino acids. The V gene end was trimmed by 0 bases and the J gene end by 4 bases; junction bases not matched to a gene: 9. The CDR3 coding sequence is TGTGCCAGCTCACCACCGATAGCAGGGGGCATCCCAGATACGCAGTATTTT. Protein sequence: CASSPPIAGGIPDTQYF.